The present entry profiles one T cell receptor (beta chain) with its context. The data stem from a study of blood T cell repertoires in COVID-19. Study in general: Samples of COVID-19 (acute and convalescent) were obtained from the United States, Italy and Spain. From T cells, B-cell-depleted T cells, or PBMCs came the material, which was cDNA or gDNA.

The CDR3 consists of 15 residues. The V gene's germline CDR1 is MGHRA and CDR2 YSYEKL. With 6 bases clipped from V and 3 bases from J, the junction kept 7 bases outside the gene matches. TCRdb's copy holds only in-frame clones and misses some; the assay was immunoSEQ multiplex PCR. The sample consists of 100,000 to 120,000 clones, 75% to 85% of them appearing once. The specimen was peripheral blood. The chain has TRBV4-1 and TRBJ1-1; 10 bases line up with TRBD1. The sequence derives from a woman aged 70-85 years with acute or convalescent COVID-19. Written as DNA, the CDR3 is TGCGCCAGCAGTCGAAGCGGGACAGGGGACACTGAAGCTTTCTTT. This gives the protein CASSRSGTGDTEAFF.